The TCR beta chain described here comes from a study of T cell responses to AZD1222 COVID-19 vaccine. The table came from immunoSEQ multiplex PCR; TCRdb's copy has only in-frame clones and leaves some out. The sample holds around 100,000 clones, approximately 91% seen once. The source material was peripheral blood, sampled on day 0 of AZD1222 vaccination. This receptor was taken from an adult in good health.

The CDR3 bases are TGTGCCAGCTCACCACCGTGGGCAGGGACCTCCTTTGCTGCTAACTATGGCTACACCTTC. Translated: CASSPPWAGTSFAANYGYTF. This sequence joins TRBV18 and TRBJ1-2; tentative D call: TRBD1 (5 bases). CDR1 KGHSH and CDR2 LQKENI come from the germline V gene. V gave up 0 bases and J gave up 0 bases, with 23 bases separating them. The CDR3 is made up of 20 amino acids. Drawing the rest from reference TRBV18 and TRBJ1-2, the complete variable domain is NAGVMQNPRHLVRRRGQEARLRCSPMKGHSHVYWYRQLPEEGLKFMVYLQKENIIDESGMPKERFSAEFPKEGPSILRIQQVVRGDSAAYFCASSPPWAGTSFAANYGYTFGSGTRLTVV.